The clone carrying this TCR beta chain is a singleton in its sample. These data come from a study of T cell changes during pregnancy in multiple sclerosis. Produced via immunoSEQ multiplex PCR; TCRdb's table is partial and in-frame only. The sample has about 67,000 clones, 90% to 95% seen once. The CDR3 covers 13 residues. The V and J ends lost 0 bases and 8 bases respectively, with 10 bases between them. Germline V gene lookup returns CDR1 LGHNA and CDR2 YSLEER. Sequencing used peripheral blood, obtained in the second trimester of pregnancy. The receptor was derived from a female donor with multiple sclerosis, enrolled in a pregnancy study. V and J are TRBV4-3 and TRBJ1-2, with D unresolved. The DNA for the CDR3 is TGCGCCAGCAGCCAAGATAGTCCCGAAGGCTACACCTTC. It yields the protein CASSQDSPEGYTF.